The entry that follows covers one T cell receptor beta chain sequence. Its antigen target is currently unknown. One base away there is no much larger clone; base qualities are not given. The CDR3, from cysteine to phenylalanine, totals 14 residues. Only the CDR3 DNA is retained, 42 bases long and in frame from the first base. The germline V gene (reference sequence) supplies CDR1 DFQATT and CDR2 SNEGSKA. V is reduced by 6 bases and J by 7 bases, leaving a spacing of 19 bases between them. RNA was extracted using the RNeasy kit, and about 0.45 to 1 microgram was reverse transcribed with random hexamers. The immunoSEQ multiplex PCR assay, covering 54 Vbeta and 13 Jbeta segments, was used to amplify TCR beta CDR3 regions. Bias from PCR amplification was corrected by using a synthetic template baseline for primer optimization and for computational correction. On the study's bioinformatics: Reads were annotated to V, D and J genes per IMGT and analyzed with immunoSEQ Analyzer, keeping only productive sequences. Clonality was computed as one minus Shannon entropy normalized by log2 of the number of productive unique sequences. Public and private clones were assessed among the 100 most prevalent clones of each patient and control. Clones were defined as Susac-specific if absent from the healthy and MS cohorts, from around 1,100 published viral clones and from other ImmuneACCESS disease sequences. Starting from the raw public reads, TCRdb applied fastp trimming at Q25, assembled clones with MiXCR and retained in-frame beta chains. CDR3 protein duplicates are merged, each entry listing the most common genes and DNA. The V and J calls and clone size come from TCRdb's table, not from the authors' own analysis. The sample includes 100,000 to 150,000 distinct CDR3 sequences, with approximately 93% observed a single time. 0.093% of the sample rests with the top ten.

High-throughput TCR beta sequencing profiled peripheral blood CD8+ and CD4+ T cells from healthy donors, Susac syndrome patients and multiple sclerosis patients. Multiple sclerosis controls were treatment-naive patients with stable or active relapsing-remitting disease fulfilling revised McDonald criteria. Bulk CD8+ and CD4+ T cells were purified magnetically by negative isolation, whereas CD8+ TEMRA cells were enriched by FACS. Blood was collected in EDTA tubes and processed within 24 hours, with PBMCs isolated through density gradient centrifugation. PBMCs intended for TCR sequencing were cryopreserved in liquid nitrogen and were subsequently thawed in a 37 degrees C water bath. The sorted or isolated CD4+, CD8+ and CD8+ TEMRA cells had a purity of 90% or higher. These data originate in a study of CD8 T cells in Susac syndrome (dated by TCRdb to the late 2010s). At the level of the whole study: Repertoire sequencing was used to test whether CD8+ T cell activation and differentiation in Susac syndrome was antigen driven. Summary of the overall study and its limitations: The number of individuals in the TCR sequencing and HLA analysis was recognized as being relatively small.

This TCR derives from a human donor with multiple sclerosis. Sequenced: CD4+ T cells from PBMCs. The sequence links TRBV20-1 to TRBJ2-1; a weak D assignment points to TRBD2 (7 bases agree). In nucleotides, the sequence is TGCAGTGCCATATCGGGGGGCCGCGGGAATGAGCAGTTCTTC. Translated, this gives CSAISGGRGNEQFF.